What follows are 10 T cell receptor beta chains derived from one specimen sequenced in a study of shared clonotypes between healthy human individuals. Sequenced by immunoSEQ multiplex PCR; TCRdb stores in-frame clones only, minus some. Of about 510,000 clones listed, 60% to 80% are singletons. Sequencing was performed on PBMCs. The receptors were gathered from a woman aged 35 to 49 in good health. Some clones in this sample may be carry-over from other donors' samples.

As concerns this clone: This sample includes further DNA sequences coding for the same CDR3. The V gene is TRBV29-1, the J gene TRBJ2-5, with TRBD2 identical over 12 bases. Germline V lookup: CDR1 SQVTM, CDR2 ANQGSEA. The V gene end was trimmed by 7 bases and the J gene end by 4 bases; junction bases not matched to a gene: 7. The CDR3 consists of 14 residues. CDR3 residues: CSALTSGSLETQYF. CDR3 DNA: TGCAGCGCTCTGACTAGCGGGAGTCTAGAGACCCAGTACTTC.

This chain joins TRBV18 and TRBJ1-3; no definite D call. CDR3 length: 13 residues. The V end was cut by 2 bases, the J end by 8 bases, with 10 bases between. CDR1 and CDR2 (germline): KGHSH, LQKENI. Here the CDR3 reads CASSPRTGDTIYF. The CDR3 bases are TGTGCCAGCTCACCAAGGACGGGAGACACCATATATTTT.

The CDR3 is CASSNSGWYNEQFF. Written as DNA, the CDR3 is TGTGCCAGCAGCAATAGCGGGTGGTACAATGAGCAGTTCTTC. This chain connects TRBV21-1 to TRBJ2-1; no check of the table's D call, TRBD2, against the DNA was made. TRBV21-1 constitutes a pseudogene. This CDR3 region has 14 residues.

This rearrangement joins TRBV19 to TRBJ2-1; 8 nucleotides agree with TRBD2. Germline CDR1 is LNHDA and CDR2 is SQIVND (reference sequence). The CDR3 has 16 amino acids. V was pared by 3 bases and J by 2 bases, with 6 bases of the junction left unmatched. The CDR3 sequence: CASSIYGRGPYNEQFF. In DNA, the CDR3 is TGTGCCAGTAGTATTTACGGGAGGGGACCCTACAATGAGCAGTTCTTC.

Only a few counts were recorded for this clone. This chain uses TRBV19 with TRBJ2-1; D is perhaps TRBD1 or TRBD2 (5 bases each). Germline CDR1 reads LNHDA; CDR2 reads SQIVND (reference sequence). V was pared by 3 bases and J by 7 bases, with 10 bases between. The CDR3 loop spans 13 amino acids. The CDR3 reads CASSIGTWNEQFF. The CDR3 coding sequence is TGTGCCAGTAGTATTGGGACCTGGAATGAGCAGTTCTTC.

This clone was counted ten times or more. At one end the junction does not follow the germline gene, possibly because of a read error. The chain uses TRBV18 and TRBJ2-7; a possible D gene is TRBD2 (6 bases). CDR1 is KGHSH, CDR2 LQKENI, per germline. The CDR3 totals 19 residues. The CDR3 is CASAPEKWGVKQFPYEQYF. In DNA form, the CDR3 reads TGTGCCAGCGCACCCGAAAAGTGGGGGGTAAAACAGTTCCCCTACGAGCAGTACTTC.

The chain employs TRBV28 and TRBJ2-5; D remains ambiguous. The CDR3 spans 15 residues. V lost 5 bases, J lost 5 bases, and 18 bases lay in between. Germline V gene data show CDR1 as MDHEN and CDR2 as SYDVKM. The CDR3 reads CASSPSSGFGETQYF. The CDR3 coding sequence is TGTGCCAGCAGTCCCTCGTCCGGGTTTGGGGAGACCCAGTACTTC.

To note about this clone: Compared with germline, one end of the junction differs, possibly owing to a read error. The same CDR3 also results from other DNA sequences found in this sample. The CDR3: CASRRAYSNQPQHF. For the CDR3, the DNA is TGTGCCAGCAGAAGGGCTTACAGCAATCAGCCTCAGCATTTT. The V call is TRBV2, the J call TRBJ1-5; the D is unclear. CDR1 SNHLY and CDR2 FYNNEI come from the germline V gene. The CDR3 spans 14 residues.

The gene calls are TRBV27 and TRBJ1-5; perhaps TRBD1 as D (6 bases). V lost 0 bases and J 7 bases, leaving 13 bases between the germline ends. This CDR3 contains 15 residues. Germline V gives CDR1 MNHEY, CDR2 SMNVEV (reference sequence). Here the CDR3 DNA reads TGTGCCAGCAGTTTATCGGGGTCAGGGGACCAGCCCCAGCATTTT. Encoded protein: CASSLSGSGDQPQHF.

The CDR3 coding sequence is TGCGCCAGCAGCCGGACAGGCGGGACTAGCGTATCAGATACGCAGTATTTT. This translates into CASSRTGGTSVSDTQYF. V usage is TRBV4-3 and J usage is TRBJ2-3; 10 nucleotides line up with TRBD2. CDR3 length: 17 amino acids. V lost 4 bases to trimming and J lost 4 bases; unmatched junction nucleotides: 11. In germline, CDR1 is LGHNA, CDR2 YSLEER.